What follows is one TCR beta chain and its context. Sequencing was performed with immunoSEQ multiplex PCR; in TCRdb, only in-frame clones are kept and a portion is missing. The data contain 100,000 to 120,000 clones, just under 85% of them singletons. The sample is drawn from a study of control samples from healthy donors and cancer patients. This CDR3 region has 16 residues. This clonotype was obtained from a man aged 18-30 years in good health. The sequenced sample consisted of blood. The J gene is TRBJ1-1, the V gene TRBV12-2. TRBV12-2 is annotated as a pseudogene. The CDR3 loop is CASRPGTAGRNTEAFF. The CDR3 nucleotides read TGTGCAAGTCGCCCAGGGACAGCGGGAAGGAACACTGAAGCTTTCTTT.